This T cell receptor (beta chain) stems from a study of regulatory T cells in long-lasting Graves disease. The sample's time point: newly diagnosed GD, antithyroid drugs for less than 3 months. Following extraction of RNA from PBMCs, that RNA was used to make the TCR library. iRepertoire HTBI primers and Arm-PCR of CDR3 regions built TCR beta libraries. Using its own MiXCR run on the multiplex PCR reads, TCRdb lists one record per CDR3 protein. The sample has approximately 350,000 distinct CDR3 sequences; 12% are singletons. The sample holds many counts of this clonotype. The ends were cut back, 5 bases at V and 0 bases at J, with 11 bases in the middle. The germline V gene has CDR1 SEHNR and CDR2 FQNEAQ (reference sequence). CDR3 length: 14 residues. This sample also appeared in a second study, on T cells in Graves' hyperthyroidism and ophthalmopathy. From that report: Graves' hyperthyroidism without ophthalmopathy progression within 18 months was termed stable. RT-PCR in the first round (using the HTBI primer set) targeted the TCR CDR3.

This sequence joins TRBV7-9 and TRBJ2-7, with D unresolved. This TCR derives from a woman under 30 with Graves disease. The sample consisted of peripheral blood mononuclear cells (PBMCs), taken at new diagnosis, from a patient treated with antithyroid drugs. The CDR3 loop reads CASSRAKSSYEQYF. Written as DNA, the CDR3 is TGTGCCAGCAGCAGGGCCAAGAGCTCCTACGAGCAGTACTTC.